These 26 T cell receptor beta chains came from one sample sequenced in a study of Graves' ophthalmopathy and Graves' hyperthyroidism. Researchers took RNA transcripts and amplified TCR beta CDR3 regions from them. First-round RT-PCR used HTBI primers; second-round multiplex PCR followed. TCRdb independently ran MiXCR on the multiplex PCR reads; one entry per CDR3 protein. The sample has 400,000 to 450,000 distinct CDR3 sequences, roughly 20% seen once. The sequencing input was peripheral blood. Receptor source: a woman under 30 with stable Graves' hyperthyroidism.

This clonotype was seen ten or more times. The rearrangement uses TRBV6-2 or TRBV6-3 and TRBJ1-5, with D possibly matching TRBD1 (5 bases). Trimming shortened V by 6 bases and J by 4 bases, and 19 bases separated the two germline ends. Germline CDR1 reads MNHEY; CDR2 reads SVGEGT. The CDR3 is made up of 16 amino acids. DNA for the CDR3: TGTGCCAGCAGACCTATCCGGGACTCGAGGAATCAGCCCCAGCATTTT. Its protein is CASRPIRDSRNQPQHF.

This clonotype was observed a single time. The junction does not match germline at one end; this may be a read error. The CDR3 nucleotides are TGCAGTGCTATTACGGGCGGGAGTACTGAGGAGACCCGGTACTTC. It codes for CSAITGGSTEETRYF. The V gene is TRBV20-1, the J gene TRBJ2-5; 7 positions match TRBD2. This CDR3 contains 15 residues. CDR1 and CDR2 from the germline V gene are DFQATT and SNEGSKA (reference sequence).

This clonotype was seen repeatedly, ten times or more. The chain carries TRBV5-6 and TRBJ2-5, with 12 bases matching TRBD1. The CDR3 runs 19 residues. V lost 5 bases, J lost 7 bases, and 21 bases stayed unmatched. Germline values: CDR1 SGHDT, CDR2 YYEEEE. DNA for the CDR3: TGTGCCAGCAGTTGGGACAGGGGGCGATTCGGGGGCTTAACAGCGACCCAGTACTTC. It specifies CASSWDRGRFGGLTATQYF.

This clonotype appeared many times. The CDR3 region is CAGLGQTNTEAFF. The CDR3 DNA sequence: TGTGCCGGACTGGGACAGACGAACACTGAAGCTTTCTTT. The chain couples TRBV30 to TRBJ1-1, with TRBD1 matching over 7 bases. The CDR3 is 13 residues long. Germline CDR1 is GTSNPN and CDR2 is SVGIG (reference sequence). Germline trimming cut 8 bases from V and 1 base from J; bases unmatched to any gene: 7.

This rearrangement joins TRBV28 to TRBJ2-5; D may be TRBD2 (5 bases). This CDR3 region has 13 residues. The V end lost 5 bases, the J end lost 4 bases, and 11 bases lay between the germline ends. The germline CDR1 and CDR2 sequences are MDHEN and SYDVKM. CDR3 DNA: TGTGCCAGCAGTGAACCGGGGAGAGAGACCCAGTACTTC. Translating it yields CASSEPGRETQYF.

A few counts support this clonotype. The chain couples TRBV29-1 to TRBJ2-7, with 7 bases identical to TRBD1. The V gene end was trimmed by 7 bases and the J gene end by 5 bases; junction bases not matched to a gene: 5. CDR1 and CDR2 (germline): SQVTM, ANQGSEA. The CDR3 totals 11 residues. CDR3 residues: CSEQTGNEQYF. The DNA for the CDR3 is TGCAGCGAGCAGACAGGGAACGAGCAGTACTTC.

There are many counts of this clonotype. The chain combines TRBV30 with TRBJ2-7; 8 bases fit TRBD2. After removal of 4 bases from V and 1 base from J, the junction contained 6 bases not matched to a gene. The CDR3 loop spans 14 amino acids. Germline V gives CDR1 GTSNPN, CDR2 SVGIG (reference sequence). The CDR3 here is CAWTIGGRSYEQYF. The CDR3 DNA is TGTGCCTGGACTATCGGCGGGAGGTCCTACGAGCAGTACTTC.

This clonotype was observed at least ten times. At one end the junction does not follow the germline gene, possibly because of a read error. The chain has TRBV11-2 and TRBJ2-7; 7 nucleotides agree with TRBD2. The CDR3 sequence is 12 residues long. Germline V gene data show CDR1 as SGHAT and CDR2 as FQNNGV. CDR3 residues: CASSPGLPAVSF. The CDR3 DNA reads TGTGCCAGCAGCCCGGGACTACCGGCTGTTTCCTTC.

This clonotype appeared many times. The genes are TRBV10-2 and TRBJ1-5; D is unresolved. The germline V gene encodes CDR1 WSHSY and CDR2 SAAADI. This CDR3 has 14 residues. The V end lost 10 bases, the J end lost 5 bases, and 18 bases lay between the germline ends. The CDR3 nucleotides are TGCGCCACGCGGTTAGCAGGAGGCTATCAGCCCCAGCATTTT. It translates to CATRLAGGYQPQHF.

This clonotype was seen at least ten times. The chain is built from TRBV30 and TRBJ2-7; 9 positions agree with TRBD1. Germline CDR1 GTSNPN, CDR2 SVGIG (reference sequence). This CDR3 is built from 16 residues. V trimming: 4 bases; J trimming: 3 bases; junction bases outside the gene matches: 13. CDR3 DNA sequence: TGTGCCTGGACACCACAAACAGGGGGCGTTAGCTACGAGCAGTACTTC. This encodes CAWTPQTGGVSYEQYF.

This clonotype was observed at least ten times. This sequence joins TRBV11-3 and TRBJ1-1; D unclear. The length of the CDR3 is 12 residues. V lost 1 base and J 6 bases, leaving 6 bases between the germline ends. Germline V lookup: CDR1 SGHNT, CDR2 YENEEA. As DNA, the CDR3 is TGTGCCAGCAGCTTAGTGGGGTCTGAAGCTTTCTTT. This sequence encodes CASSLVGSEAFF. Based on the CDR3 plus reference TRBV11-3 and TRBJ1-1, the full variable domain is EAGVVQSPRYKIIEKKQPVAFWCNPISGHNTLYWYLQNLGQGPELLIRYENEEAVDDSQLPKDRFSAERLKGVDSTLKIQPAELGDSAVYLCASSLVGSEAFFGQGTRLTVV.

This clonotype was observed many times. The rearrangement links TRBV29-1 to TRBJ2-7, with D unresolved. Trimming left V 7 bases short and J 6 bases short, with 16 bases between. Germline CDR1 SQVTM, CDR2 ANQGSEA. This CDR3 has 12 residues. The CDR3 sequence: CSAGPTSGEQYF. The CDR3 DNA reads as TGCAGCGCGGGCCCGACGTCGGGCGAGCAGTACTTC.

This clonotype was detected many times. The chain combines TRBV12-3 or TRBV12-4 with TRBJ1-1; a weak D match, TRBD1 (5 bases). CDR3 length: 11 residues. V was pared by 5 bases and J by 8 bases, with 9 bases between. CDR3 in amino acids: CASSRRTEAFF. The CDR3 nucleotides are TGTGCCAGCAGTCGGAGGACAGAAGCTTTCTTT.

V usage is TRBV27 and J usage is TRBJ2-7; 13 nucleotides match TRBD2. Germline CDR1 MNHEY, CDR2 SMNVEV (reference sequence). The CDR3 is 14 residues long. V lost 10 bases to trimming and J lost 1 base; unmatched junction nucleotides: 4. In DNA form, the CDR3 reads TGTGCCAACCAGGGACTAGCGGGATCCTACGAGCAGTACTTC. It codes for CANQGLAGSYEQYF.

A note on this clonotype: It may be a read error: a sequence one base away is much more abundant. The chain employs TRBV28 and TRBJ2-2; the D gene is possibly TRBD1 (6 bases). Germline-derived CDR1 and CDR2 are MDHEN and SYDVKM. The CDR3 extends over 12 amino acids. V lost 10 bases and J 5 bases, leaving 11 bases between the germline ends. For the CDR3, the DNA is TGTGCCATACAGGGCGATACCGGGGAGCTGTTTTTT. It is translated as CAIQGDTGELFF.

This clonotype was seen only a few times. CDR3 coding DNA: TGTGCCAGTCGCCTGCGGCGGACCCTTGGCGGCTACACCTTC. Translated, it gives CASRLRRTLGGYTF. The chain links TRBV12-3 or TRBV12-4 to TRBJ1-2; D is unclear. The CDR3 length is 14 residues. The V and J ends lost 9 bases and 8 bases respectively, with 22 bases between them.

In its sample, this clonotype was seen many times. This rearrangement joins TRBV6-5 to TRBJ1-6; 8 bases are a match to TRBD1. The germline V gene encodes CDR1 MNHEY and CDR2 SVGAGI. This CDR3 comprises 14 residues. V was clipped by 2 bases and J by 6 bases; unmatched bases: 0. The CDR3 spells CASSYGQGNSPLHF. CDR3 DNA: TGTGCCAGCAGTTACGGACAGGGTAATTCACCCCTCCACTTT.

Many counts were recorded for this clonotype. The V and J genes are TRBV28 and TRBJ2-7; TRBD2 matches 9 bases. Germline V CDR1 and CDR2: MDHEN, SYDVKM. The trim removed 10 bases at V and 0 bases at J, leaving 4 bases unmatched. The CDR3 runs to 13 residues. The CDR3 DNA reads as TGTGCCACCTCACTAGCGGGCTCCTACGAGCAGTACTTC. The encoded protein is CATSLAGSYEQYF.

This clonotype was recorded at least ten times. The junction does not match germline at one end; this may be a read error. CDR3 protein: CATKSGWTFYELYF. CDR3 coding DNA: TGTGCCACAAAGTCGGGGTGGACCTTCTACGAGCTGTACTTC. This chain connects TRBV24-1 to TRBJ2-7, with D possibly matching TRBD2 (5 bases). The CDR3 loop spans 14 amino acids. The germline CDR1 and CDR2 sequences are KGHDR and SFDVKD.

This clonotype has at least ten counts. The V call is TRBV11-2, the J call TRBJ1-5, with a possible D match to TRBD1 (5 bases). The CDR3 consists of 23 residues. Per germline, CDR1 SGHAT and CDR2 FQNNGV. V lost 2 bases and J 2 bases, leaving 34 bases between the germline ends. This chain's CDR3 is CASSLIWAQAGNVLGLGNQPQHF. The CDR3 DNA sequence: TGTGCCAGCAGCTTAATCTGGGCACAGGCAGGGAACGTCTTAGGCTTGGGCAATCAGCCCCAGCATTTT.

The J gene is TRBJ1-6, the V gene TRBV5-1; no clear D. Germline V gene sequence: CDR1 SGHRS, CDR2 YFSETQ. The ends were cut back, 4 bases at V and 7 bases at J, with 9 bases in the middle. The CDR3 is 13 residues long. CDR3 residues: CASSTTANSPLHF. The DNA of the CDR3 is TGCGCCAGCAGCACGACGGCGAATTCACCCCTCCACTTT.

The J gene is TRBJ2-2, the V gene TRBV19; no clear D. The CDR3 covers 14 residues. Germline V lookup: CDR1 LNHDA, CDR2 SQIVND (reference sequence). V was shortened by 6 bases and J by 3 bases, with 11 bases between the two germline ends. The CDR3 sequence is CASSLFYDTGELFF. CDR3 nucleotide sequence: TGTGCCAGTAGCCTATTTTACGACACCGGGGAGCTGTTTTTT.

This clonotype was recorded at least ten times. The V and J genes are TRBV12-3 or TRBV12-4 and TRBJ2-7; 8 bases align to TRBD1. The CDR3 spans 15 residues. V shed 4 bases and J 3 bases; nucleotides not matched to a gene: 8. Here the CDR3 reads CASSYGTGAHYEQYF. The CDR3 bases are TGTGCCAGCAGTTATGGGACAGGAGCACACTACGAGCAGTACTTC.

Turning to this clonotype: This clone may be a read error of a much larger clone one base away. J is TRBJ1-5 and V is TRBV20-1; TRBD1 might be the D (5 bases). The CDR3 extends over 12 amino acids. Germline V gives CDR1 DFQATT, CDR2 SNEGSKA (reference sequence). CDR3 DNA: TGCAGTGCCGGGAGGGGCAATCAGCCCCATCATTTT. Amino acid sequence: CSAGRGNQPHHF.

The CDR3 sequence: CASSLKRGTEAFF. CDR3 DNA: TGTGCCAGCAGTTTGAAAAGGGGGACTGAAGCTTTCTTT. This sequence joins TRBV12-3 or TRBV12-4 and TRBJ1-1; weak D call: TRBD1 (6 bases). The CDR3 totals 13 residues. V was pared by 3 bases and J by 5 bases, with 10 bases between.

This clonotype was recorded at least ten times. This chain joins TRBV25-1 and TRBJ2-2; 9 nucleotides match TRBD2. With 3 bases clipped from V and 4 bases from J, the junction kept 9 bases outside the gene matches. Germline values: CDR1 MGHDK, CDR2 SYGVNS. The CDR3 is 17 residues long. The CDR3 region is CASSDPTSGGGTGELFF. The CDR3 nucleotides read TGTGCCAGCAGTGACCCGACTAGCGGAGGGGGCACCGGGGAGCTGTTTTTT.